Below, 8 T cell receptor beta chains from the same sample are listed, as sequenced in a study of T cells after yellow fever vaccination. TCRdb processed the 5' RACE reads anew with MiXCR; each CDR3 protein has one entry. This table holds around 600,000 distinct CDR3 sequences, about 12% found once. Sequences were derived from PBMCs, sampled on the day of the yellow fever booster vaccination. Receptors were obtained from a man aged 25-45 years who received the YFV17D yellow fever vaccine.

This clonotype was recorded a few times. The chain uses TRBV10-2 and TRBJ2-2; 12 nucleotides align to TRBD1. Germline CDR1 reads WSHSY; CDR2 reads SAAADI. CDR3 length: 16 amino acids. Unmatched junction bases numbered 6, after V lost 6 bases and J lost 4 bases. This CDR3 reads CASSRGQGAVTGELFF. CDR3 sequence (DNA): TGCGCCAGCAGCCGGGGACAGGGGGCCGTCACCGGGGAGCTGTTTTTT.

A few counts support this clonotype. The V and J genes are TRBV11-2 and TRBJ2-3; TRBD1 might be the D (5 bases). Trimming pared 5 bases from V and 0 bases from J, leaving 9 bases between. CDR3 length: 14 amino acids. Germline V lookup: CDR1 SGHAT, CDR2 FQNNGV. The CDR3 bases are TGTGCCAGCAGCAAGGGGCTGAGCACAGATACGCAGTATTTT. Translated, it gives CASSKGLSTDTQYF.

The rearrangement joins TRBV6-4 to TRBJ1-1, with D hard to call. This CDR3 region has 16 residues. Germline CDR1 and CDR2: MRHNA and SNTAGT. V lost 5 bases and J lost 6, with 22 bases in between. CDR3 DNA: TGTGCCAGCAGTCTACTGCTAGTGAGGCCCTACTCTGAAGCTTTCTTT. It is translated as CASSLLLVRPYSEAFF.

The sample holds a few counts of this clonotype. This chain links TRBV7-2 with TRBJ2-7; D perhaps matches TRBD2 (5 bases). The CDR3 totals 12 residues. V lost 5 bases and J 7 bases, leaving 12 bases between the germline ends. Germline CDR1 and CDR2: SGHTA and FQGNSA. CDR3 residues: CASSARPGEQYF. The CDR3 DNA reads TGTGCCAGCAGCGCCCGCCCGGGGGAGCAGTACTTC.

The gene calls are TRBV7-2 and TRBJ1-1; the match to TRBD1 covers 9 bases. Germline values: CDR1 SGHTA, CDR2 FQGNSA. The V gene end was trimmed by 8 bases and the J gene end by 3 bases; junction bases not matched to a gene: 4. The CDR3 has 13 residues. CDR3 DNA: TGTGCCAGCCTTCGACAGGGGGACACTGAAGCTTTCTTT. Encoded protein: CASLRQGDTEAFF.

This clonotype was recorded at least ten times. The chain recombines TRBV5-1 with TRBJ2-7; D is unresolved. Between the trimmed V and J ends, which lost 1 base and 0 bases, there was a span of 8 bases. Germline V gene data show CDR1 as SGHRS and CDR2 as YFSETQ. The CDR3 sequence is 14 residues long. The CDR3: CASSLWEISYEQYF. The CDR3 DNA is TGCGCCAGCAGCTTGTGGGAAATCTCCTACGAGCAGTACTTC.

This clonotype has just a few counts. The chain links TRBV7-9 to TRBJ2-3, with D possibly TRBD1 on 5 matching bases. The CDR3 is made up of 16 amino acids. V lost 5 bases and J lost 1, with 16 bases in between. Germline loops: CDR1 SEHNR, CDR2 FQNEAQ (reference sequence). CDR3 region: CASSPGSGPRTDTQYF. The CDR3 DNA is TGTGCCAGCAGCCCAGGGTCCGGACCCCGCACAGATACGCAGTATTTT.

This clonotype was seen only a few times. J is TRBJ2-1 and V is TRBV20-1; the match to TRBD2 covers 12 bases. The germline V gene has CDR1 DFQATT and CDR2 SNEGSKA (reference sequence). V shed 6 bases, J shed 8 bases, and the junction held 11 bases outside the gene matches. The CDR3 totals 15 residues. The CDR3: CSANHLAGGPHEQFF. Written as DNA, the CDR3 is TGCAGTGCCAATCATCTAGCGGGAGGGCCCCATGAGCAGTTCTTC.